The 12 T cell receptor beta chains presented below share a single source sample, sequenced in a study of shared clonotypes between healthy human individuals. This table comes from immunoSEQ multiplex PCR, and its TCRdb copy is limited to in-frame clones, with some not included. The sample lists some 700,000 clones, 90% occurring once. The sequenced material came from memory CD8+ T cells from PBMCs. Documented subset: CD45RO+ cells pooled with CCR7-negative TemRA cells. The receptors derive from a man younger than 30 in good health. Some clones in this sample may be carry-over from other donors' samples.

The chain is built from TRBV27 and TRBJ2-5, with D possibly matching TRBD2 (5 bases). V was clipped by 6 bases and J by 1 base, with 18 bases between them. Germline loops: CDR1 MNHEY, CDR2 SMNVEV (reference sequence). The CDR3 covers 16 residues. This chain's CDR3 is CASSPFGFAGQETQYF. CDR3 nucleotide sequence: TGTGCCAGCAGCCCATTCGGGTTCGCGGGCCAAGAGACCCAGTACTTC.

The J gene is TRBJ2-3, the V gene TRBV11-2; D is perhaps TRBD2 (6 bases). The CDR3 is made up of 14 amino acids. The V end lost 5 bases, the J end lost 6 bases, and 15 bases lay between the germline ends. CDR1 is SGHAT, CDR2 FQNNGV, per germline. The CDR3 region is CASSLEGGLDTQYF. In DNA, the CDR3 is TGTGCCAGCAGCCTGGAGGGAGGTTTGGATACGCAGTATTTT.

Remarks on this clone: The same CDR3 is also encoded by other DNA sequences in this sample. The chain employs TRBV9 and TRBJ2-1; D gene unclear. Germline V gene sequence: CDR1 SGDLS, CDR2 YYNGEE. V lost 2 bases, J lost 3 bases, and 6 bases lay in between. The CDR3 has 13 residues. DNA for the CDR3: TGTGCCAGCAGCGTTAAGGGCTACAATGAGCAGTTCTTC. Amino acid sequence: CASSVKGYNEQFF.

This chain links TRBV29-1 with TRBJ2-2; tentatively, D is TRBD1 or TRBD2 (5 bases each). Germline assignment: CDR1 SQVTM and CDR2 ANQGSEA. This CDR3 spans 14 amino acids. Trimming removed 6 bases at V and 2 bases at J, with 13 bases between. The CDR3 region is CSVGTDPNTGELFF. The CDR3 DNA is TGCAGCGTCGGGACGGATCCTAACACCGGGGAGCTGTTTTTT.

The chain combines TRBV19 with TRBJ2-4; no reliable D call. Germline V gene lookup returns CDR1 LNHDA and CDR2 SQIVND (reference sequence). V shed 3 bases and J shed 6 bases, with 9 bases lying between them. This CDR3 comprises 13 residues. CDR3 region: CASSMVLGNIQYF. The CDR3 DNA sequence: TGTGCCAGTAGTATGGTACTTGGAAACATTCAGTACTTC.

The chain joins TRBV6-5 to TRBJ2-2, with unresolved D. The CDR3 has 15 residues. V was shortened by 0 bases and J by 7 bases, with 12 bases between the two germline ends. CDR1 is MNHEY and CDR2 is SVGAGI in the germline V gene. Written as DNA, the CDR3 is TGTGCCAGCAGTTACTCGGGGTTCCGATACGGGGAGCTGTTTTTT. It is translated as CASSYSGFRYGELFF.

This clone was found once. CDR3 sequence reads: CASSGLAGVPAGGELFF. The CDR3, as DNA: TGCGCCAGCAGTGGGCTAGCGGGAGTCCCGGCCGGCGGGGAGCTGTTTTTT. V usage is TRBV10-2 and J usage is TRBJ2-2; 10 positions agree with TRBD2. V lost 4 bases and J lost 7; bases outside the gene matches: 12. Germline CDR1 WSHSY, CDR2 SAAADI. The CDR3 has 17 residues.

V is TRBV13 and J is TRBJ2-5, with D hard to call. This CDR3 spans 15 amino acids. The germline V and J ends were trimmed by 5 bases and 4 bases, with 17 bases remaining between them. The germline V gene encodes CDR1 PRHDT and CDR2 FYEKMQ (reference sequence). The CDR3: CASSRRDPPRETQYF. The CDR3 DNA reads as TGTGCCAGCAGCCGCCGAGACCCTCCTCGAGAGACCCAGTACTTC.

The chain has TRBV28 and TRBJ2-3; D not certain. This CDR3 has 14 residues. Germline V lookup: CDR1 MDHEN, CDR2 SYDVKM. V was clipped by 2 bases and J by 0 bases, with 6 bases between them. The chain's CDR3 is CASSLGASTDTQYF. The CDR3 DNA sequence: TGTGCCAGCAGTTTAGGTGCTAGCACAGATACGCAGTATTTT.

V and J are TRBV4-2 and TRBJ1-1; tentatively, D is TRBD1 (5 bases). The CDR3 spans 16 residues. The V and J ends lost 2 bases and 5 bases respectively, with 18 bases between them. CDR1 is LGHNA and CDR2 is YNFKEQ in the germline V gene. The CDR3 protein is CASSQPGPTRRTEAFF. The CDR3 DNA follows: TGTGCCAGCAGCCAACCGGGGCCAACCCGAAGGACTGAAGCTTTCTTT.

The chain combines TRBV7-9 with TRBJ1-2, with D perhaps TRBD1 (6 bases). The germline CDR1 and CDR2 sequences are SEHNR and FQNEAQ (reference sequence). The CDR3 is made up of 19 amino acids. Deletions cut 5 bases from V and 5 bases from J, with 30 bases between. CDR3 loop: CASSSRRQEDASLSYGYTF. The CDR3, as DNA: TGTGCCAGCAGCAGTAGAAGACAGGAAGATGCTTCACTTTCATATGGCTACACCTTC. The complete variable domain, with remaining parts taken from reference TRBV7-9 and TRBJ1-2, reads DTGVSQNPRHKITKRGQNVTFRCDPISEHNRLYWYRQTLGQGPEFLTYFQNEAQLEKSRLLSDRFSAERPKGSFSTLEIQRTEQGDSAMYLCASSSRRQEDASLSYGYTFGSGTRLTVV.

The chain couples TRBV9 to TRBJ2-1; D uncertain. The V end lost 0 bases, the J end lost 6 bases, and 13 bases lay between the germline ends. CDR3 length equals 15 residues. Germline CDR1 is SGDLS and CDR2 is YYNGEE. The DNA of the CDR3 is TGTGCCAGCAGCGTAGATGGTAGCCAGGTCAATGAGCAGTTCTTC. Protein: CASSVDGSQVNEQFF.